This TCR beta chain was found in a study of T cell responses to AZD1222 COVID-19 vaccine. General observations from the study: Repertoires were sampled only after the peak T cell response. White British ancestry dominated among donors, who included more females, and clonal diversity was possibly underestimated.

A note on this clone: Antigen unknown.

V shed 1 base, J shed 0 bases, and the junction held 18 bases outside the gene matches. The CDR3 consists of 22 residues. Germline CDR1 is LGHNA and CDR2 is YNFKEQ. Libraries were prepared by immunoSEQ multiplex PCR; TCRdb keeps only in-frame clonotypes and omits some of them. The table records more than 95,000 clones, 90% of them present only once. The rearrangement links TRBV4-2 to TRBJ1-6; TRBD1 aligns across 7 bases. Sequenced material: peripheral blood, taken on day 0 of MenACWY control vaccination. The clonotype was recovered from an adult in good health. The CDR3 DNA is TGTGCCAGCAGCCAAGCACGATTCAAGGGACAGCCCTCGAGCTCCTATAATTCACCCCTCCACTTT. As protein: CASSQARFKGQPSSSYNSPLHF.